The source of this TCR beta chain is a study of neoadjuvant anti-PD-1 for oral cavity cancer. Repertoires were generated with immunoSEQ multiplex PCR, while TCRdb's copy carries only in-frame clones and drops some. The sample contains approximately 68,000 clones, 86% of which appear only once. Time point: after neoadjuvant nivolumab, at surgical resection. The CDR3 is 16 residues long. Trimming at V came to 2 bases and at J to 5 bases, leaving 6 bases not matched to a gene. Germline CDR1 and CDR2: SGHDT and YYEEEE. The TCR sequence derives from a person aged 40 to 85 with oral cavity squamous cell carcinoma. The chain links TRBV5-6 to TRBJ2-7, with TRBD2 matching over 14 bases. The specimen comprised PBMCs, sampled after nivolumab (anti-PD-1) treatment. CDR3 sequence: CASSFRTSGGMNEQYF. In nucleotides, the CDR3 is TGTGCCAGCAGCTTTAGGACTAGCGGGGGGATGAACGAGCAGTACTTC.